The 23 T cell receptor beta chains reported below all come from one sample, sequenced in a study of cytomegalovirus exposure and HLA in healthy donors. Both 60 Vbeta primers and 13 Jbeta primers went into the PCR. Data came from immunoSEQ multiplex PCR; TCRdb stores just in-frame clones and leaves some out. This table has around 140,000 clones, around 72% appearing once. The sample consisted of PBMCs. These receptors originate from a man aged 50-59 years in good health and CMV-seropositive.

V usage is TRBV6-1 and J usage is TRBJ2-2, with D perhaps matching TRBD1 (6 bases). Trimming stripped 7 bases from V and 1 base from J, with 10 bases between. In germline, CDR1 is MNHNS, CDR2 SASEGT. The CDR3 is 14 amino acids. DNA for the CDR3: TGTGCCAGCACCGAGACAGGGAACACCGGGGAGCTGTTTTTT. This sequence encodes CASTETGNTGELFF.

This clone appeared a single time. The V call is TRBV7-3, the J call TRBJ2-2; D gene uncertain. The germline CDR1 and CDR2 sequences are SGHTA and FQGTGA. CDR3 size: 11 residues. Trimming pared 5 bases from V and 7 bases from J, leaving 5 bases between. The CDR3, as DNA: TGTGCCAGCAGCCGAGGCGGGGAGCTGTTTTTT. Residues: CASSRGGELFF.

This clone was counted a few times. The sample has other DNA sequences that encode this CDR3 too. This rearrangement joins TRBV4-2 to TRBJ2-7; D is unresolved. Trimming shortened V by 1 base and J by 2 bases, and 3 bases separated the two germline ends. The CDR3 sequence is 12 residues long. In germline, CDR1 is LGHNA, CDR2 YNFKEQ. The chain's CDR3 is CASSQAPYEQYF. In DNA form, the CDR3 reads TGTGCCAGCAGCCAAGCTCCCTACGAGCAGTACTTC.

The rearrangement uses TRBV7-2 and TRBJ2-7; the D gene is possibly TRBD2 (7 bases). Per the germline V gene, CDR1 is SGHTA and CDR2 is FQGNSA. This CDR3 is 17 amino acids long. V lost 5 bases and J 2 bases, leaving 22 bases between the germline ends. The CDR3, as DNA: TGTGCCAGCAGCGGAGGCCCGGGAGGCGGGGGCACCTACGAGCAGTACTTC. Encoded protein: CASSGGPGGGGTYEQYF.

This CDR3 is CASSSLVTGSLRETQYF. The CDR3 region has the DNA TGCGCCAGCAGCTCCTTGGTGACAGGGAGCCTCCGGGAGACCCAGTACTTC. The rearrangement joins TRBV5-1 to TRBJ2-5, with 7 bases lining up with TRBD1. V shed 3 bases, J shed 5 bases, and the junction held 16 bases outside the gene matches. Germline V gives CDR1 SGHRS, CDR2 YFSETQ. The CDR3 sequence is 17 residues long.

The genes are TRBV4-1 and TRBJ1-1, with D unclear. V was trimmed by 1 base and J by 1 base, leaving 10 bases between them. The CDR3 loop spans 15 amino acids. Germline CDR1 is MGHRA and CDR2 is YSYEKL. CDR3 protein: CASSQVPPQNTEAFF. Here the CDR3 DNA reads TGCGCCAGCAGCCAAGTCCCCCCCCAGAACACTGAAGCTTTCTTT.

V is TRBV5-6 and J is TRBJ2-3; perhaps TRBD2 as D (6 bases). Germline V CDR1 and CDR2: SGHDT, YYEEEE. Trimming pared 4 bases from V and 0 bases from J, leaving 12 bases between. CDR3 length: 15 amino acids. In nucleotides, the CDR3 is TGTGCCAGCAGCCCTTGGAGCGGGAGCACAGATACGCAGTATTTT. Protein: CASSPWSGSTDTQYF.

The chain has TRBV5-1 and TRBJ1-1, with D uncertain. The germline V gene encodes CDR1 SGHRS and CDR2 YFSETQ. V was trimmed by 0 bases and J by 3 bases, leaving 15 bases between them. The CDR3 has 16 amino acids. This CDR3 reads CASSLEIGEGHTEAFF. In DNA, the CDR3 is TGCGCCAGCAGCTTGGAGATCGGCGAGGGTCACACTGAAGCTTTCTTT.

The CDR3 DNA follows: TGTGCCAGCTCACCATTGGACGGGAGTAACCACAATGAGCAGTTCTTC. Its translation: CASSPLDGSNHNEQFF. The rearrangement uses TRBV18 and TRBJ2-1; tentative D call: TRBD2 (6 bases). Between the trimmed V and J ends, which lost 2 bases and 5 bases, there was a span of 16 bases. The germline gives CDR1 KGHSH, CDR2 LQKENI. The CDR3 is 16 residues long.

The rearrangement links TRBV2 to TRBJ2-3; 7 nucleotides line up with TRBD1. This CDR3 contains 13 residues. With V trimmed by 4 bases and J by 4 bases, 2 bases remained unmatched. Germline V gives CDR1 SNHLY, CDR2 FYNNEI. The CDR3 here is CASSGDRADTQYF. CDR3 DNA sequence: TGTGCCAGCAGTGGGGACAGAGCAGATACGCAGTATTTT.

The rearrangement joins TRBV2 to TRBJ1-5; 10 nucleotides align to TRBD1. The V and J ends lost 4 bases and 7 bases, in that order; junction bases with no gene match: 7. Germline V gives CDR1 SNHLY, CDR2 FYNNEI. The CDR3 contains 15 residues. The CDR3 here is CASSGQGAQGQPQHF. CDR3 DNA sequence: TGTGCCAGCAGTGGACAGGGGGCGCAGGGGCAGCCCCAGCATTTT.

This chain uses TRBV6-5 with TRBJ1-1; no reliable D call. Germline V gives CDR1 MNHEY, CDR2 SVGAGI. V lost 4 bases, J lost 10 bases, and 16 bases lay in between. The CDR3 sequence is 13 residues long. CDR3 sequence: CASSLGGREGAFF. The CDR3 coding sequence is TGTGCCAGCAGTTTAGGAGGTAGGGAGGGAGCTTTCTTT.

This chain connects TRBV7-9 to TRBJ2-7; 9 nucleotides match TRBD2. The germline gives CDR1 SEHNR, CDR2 FQNEAQ (reference sequence). The CDR3 totals 14 residues. Trimming removed 5 bases from V and 3 bases from J; junction bases left unmatched: 5. The CDR3 is CASSDLAGSYEQYF. CDR3 sequence (DNA): TGTGCCAGCAGCGACCTAGCGGGGAGCTACGAGCAGTACTTC.

This clone was seen a handful of times. This sequence joins TRBV5-4 and TRBJ1-1; 9 nucleotides line up with TRBD1. This CDR3 has 16 amino acids. Germline CDR1 and CDR2: SGHNT and YYREEE (reference sequence). V lost 4 bases to trimming and J lost 4 bases; unmatched junction nucleotides: 11. The CDR3 loop reads CASSPQQGAQGTEAFF. The CDR3 DNA reads TGTGCCAGCAGCCCCCAACAGGGGGCGCAGGGCACTGAAGCTTTCTTT.

The genes are TRBV29-1 and TRBJ1-2; possible D gene TRBD1, 5 bases. Germline assignment: CDR1 SQVTM and CDR2 ANQGSEA. The CDR3 has 13 residues. Trimming stripped 1 base from V and 4 bases from J, with 10 bases between. CDR3 DNA: TGCAGCGTTGAAGGGGGCAGGGCCTATGGCTACACCTTC. This gives the protein CSVEGGRAYGYTF.

The DNA of the CDR3 is TGTGCCAGCAGTTACGATCCGGGACAGAATGAAAAACTGTTTTTT. It yields the protein CASSYDPGQNEKLFF. V and J are TRBV6-5 and TRBJ1-4; TRBD1 matches 7 bases. The CDR3 consists of 15 residues. Trimming cost V 2 bases and J 5 bases; bases outside gene matches: 5. Germline CDR1 is MNHEY and CDR2 is SVGAGI.

The chain joins TRBV5-1 to TRBJ2-7, with TRBD1 matching over 9 bases. This CDR3 contains 15 residues. CDR1 is SGHRS and CDR2 is YFSETQ in the germline V gene. The junction had 7 bases not matched to a gene; V was cut back by 4 bases and J by 2 bases. CDR3 protein: CASSPGTGLAYEQYF. In nucleotides, the CDR3 is TGCGCCAGCAGCCCGGGGACAGGGTTAGCCTACGAGCAGTACTTC.

Of note for this clone: An end of the junction differs from the germline gene, which may be a read error. The genes are TRBV6-5 and TRBJ1-5; D not resolved. This CDR3 is 13 amino acids long. Germline V lookup: CDR1 MNHEY, CDR2 SVGAGI. CDR3 sequence (DNA): TGTGCCAGCAGTATCGAAGAGAATCGGCCCCAGCATTTT. This encodes CASSIEENRPQHF.

The chain carries TRBV18 and TRBJ1-4; 12 bases map to TRBD1. Per germline, CDR1 KGHSH and CDR2 LQKENI. V lost 5 bases, J lost 3 bases, and 7 bases stayed unmatched. This CDR3 contains 17 residues. CDR3 coding DNA: TGTGCCAGCTCATCCGGGACAGGGGGCGCGGCTAATGAAAAACTGTTTTTT. Translation: CASSSGTGGAANEKLFF.

The chain carries TRBV7-8 and TRBJ1-5; D is unresolved. Germline CDR1 and CDR2: SGHVS and FQNEAQ. Trimming pared 7 bases from V and 4 bases from J, leaving 11 bases between. The CDR3 totals 13 residues. The CDR3 spells CASMLDWNQPQHF. The CDR3 nucleotides read TGTGCCAGCATGTTGGACTGGAATCAGCCCCAGCATTTT.

The CDR3 reads CASSLSGGDGAEQYF. CDR3 coding DNA: TGTGCCAGCAGCTTAAGCGGCGGAGATGGGGCCGAGCAGTACTTC. This chain uses TRBV7-3 with TRBJ2-7; D may be TRBD1 (5 bases). Germline assignment: CDR1 SGHTA and CDR2 FQGTGA. V gave up 1 base and J gave up 6 bases, with 16 bases separating them. The length of the CDR3 is 15 residues.

This chain joins TRBV5-1 and TRBJ2-2, with D tentatively TRBD2 (5 bases). The germline V gene has CDR1 SGHRS and CDR2 YFSETQ. CDR3 length: 12 amino acids. V was clipped by 5 bases and J by 5 bases, with 7 bases between them. DNA for the CDR3: TGCGCCAGCAGTGGGGAGACCGGGGAGCTGTTTTTT. Translated, it gives CASSGETGELFF.

This clone was recorded only once. The chain has TRBV25-1 and TRBJ2-5, with 9 bases fitting TRBD2. V was clipped by 7 bases and J by 4 bases; unmatched bases: 1. Germline V lookup: CDR1 MGHDK, CDR2 SYGVNS. CDR3 size: 12 residues. CDR3: CASMRGGETQYF. The CDR3 nucleotides read TGTGCCAGCATGCGGGGGGGAGAGACCCAGTACTTC.